This entry is about one TCR beta chain. This record comes from a study of cytomegalovirus exposure and HLA in healthy donors. The primer mix had 60 Vbeta and 13 Jbeta primers. Data came from immunoSEQ multiplex PCR; TCRdb stores just in-frame clones and leaves some out. The sample records fewer than 150,000 clones, 77% being singletons. The V gene lost 5 bases and the J gene lost 9 bases, with 17 bases spanning the gap. The germline CDR1 and CDR2 sequences are SGHTA and FQGNSA. CDR3 size: 15 residues. The TCR was taken from a man aged 45-65 years in good health and CMV-seropositive. The chain has TRBV7-2 and TRBJ1-6; the D gene is possibly TRBD1 (5 bases). Sequences were obtained from PBMCs. The CDR3 DNA sequence: TGTGCCAGCAGCGCTACAGGCGCTGGCGGTTCACCCCTCCACTTT. This gives the protein CASSATGAGGSPLHF. The full variable domain, in which reference TRBV7-2 and TRBJ1-6 provide the parts outside the CDR3, is GAGVSQSPSNKVTEKGKDVELRCDPISGHTALYWYRQSLGQGLEFLIYFQGNSAPDKSGLPSDRFSAERTGGSVSTLTIQRTQQEDSAVYLCASSATGAGGSPLHFGNGTRLTVT.